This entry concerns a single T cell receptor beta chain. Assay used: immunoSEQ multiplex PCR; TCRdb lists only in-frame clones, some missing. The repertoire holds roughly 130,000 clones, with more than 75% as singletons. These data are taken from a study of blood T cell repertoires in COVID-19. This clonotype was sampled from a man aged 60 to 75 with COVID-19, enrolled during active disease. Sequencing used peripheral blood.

DNA for the CDR3: TGCGCCAGCAGCCCCCTACCGGGGGGGCTCATGAACACTGAAGCTTTCTTT. Amino acid sequence: CASSPLPGGLMNTEAFF. The chain carries TRBV4-1 and TRBJ1-1, with D possibly matching TRBD1 (6 bases). This CDR3 is built from 17 residues. Trimming removed 4 bases at V and 0 bases at J, with 18 bases between. CDR1 is MGHRA and CDR2 is YSYEKL in the germline V gene.